Shown below are 16 T cell receptor beta chains from a single sample sequenced in a study of T-cell reconstitution after alpha-beta-depleted transplantation in children. Unique molecular identifiers were incorporated when the TCRbeta library was constructed. TCRdb re-derived calls from the PCR reads in MiXCR, one entry per CDR3 protein. The table has 540,000 or so distinct CDR3 sequences, 23% seen once. The source material was PBMCs, mostly from graft donor cells, sampled 360 days after TCRalphabeta/CD19-depleted stem cell transplant. The receptors here all came from a boy under two years old who had a stem cell transplant for acute myeloid leukemia, so the T cells may come from the graft donor.

This clonotype was recorded a few times. This chain joins TRBV20-1 and TRBJ1-2; D might be TRBD1 (6 bases). Between the trimmed V and J ends, which lost 6 bases and 5 bases, there was a span of 19 bases. The germline V gene has CDR1 DFQATT and CDR2 SNEGSKA (reference sequence). The CDR3 runs 14 residues. The chain's CDR3 is CSADSRGGPYGYTF. CDR3 in DNA: TGCAGTGCCGACAGCCGAGGGGGTCCTTATGGCTACACCTTC.

This clonotype was seen more than once but under ten times. The V call is TRBV9, the J call TRBJ2-1; TRBD1 matches 11 bases. CDR1 SGDLS and CDR2 YYNGEE come from the germline V gene. Losses at the gene ends were 4 bases for V and 4 bases for J; bases not matched to a gene: 7. This CDR3 has 16 amino acids. The CDR3 DNA reads as TGTGCCAGCAGCCCTTGGGGGACAGGGGGGTACAATGAGCAGTTCTTC. Translating it yields CASSPWGTGGYNEQFF.

The CDR3 region has the DNA TGTGCCAGCAGCCAGGAGAGTCGAGGGAGGGAGCTGTTTTTT. The encoded protein is CASSQESRGRELFF. The V and J genes are TRBV3-1 and TRBJ2-2, with D possibly matching TRBD2 (5 bases). The germline V and J ends were trimmed by 3 bases and 9 bases, with 14 bases remaining between them. Germline values: CDR1 LGHDT, CDR2 YNNKEL (reference sequence). This CDR3 is built from 14 residues.

This clonotype was seen a single time. The chain links TRBV6-5 to TRBJ1-1; TRBD1 might be the D (5 bases). This CDR3 spans 16 amino acids. V was pared by 4 bases and J by 0 bases, with 15 bases between. CDR1 and CDR2 from the germline V gene are MNHEY and SVGAGI. CDR3 DNA sequence: TGTGCCAGCAGTTCAAACCTGGGACGGATGAACACTGAAGCTTTCTTT. Encoded protein: CASSSNLGRMNTEAFF.

This clonotype was counted at least ten times. V is TRBV29-1 and J is TRBJ2-5; 10 bases fit TRBD1. V was clipped by 8 bases and J by 5 bases; unmatched bases: 8. This CDR3 spans 13 amino acids. Germline V gives CDR1 SQVTM, CDR2 ANQGSEA. CDR3: CSKATGGMETQYF. The CDR3 DNA sequence: TGCAGCAAGGCGACAGGGGGCATGGAGACCCAGTACTTC.

This clonotype has at least ten counts. The CDR3 region has the DNA TGCAGCGTTGAAGGGGCAGGGAGAGTGTATGAATTGGACAATGAGCAGTTCTTC. Its translation is CSVEGAGRVYELDNEQFF. The chain links TRBV29-1 to TRBJ2-1; D tentatively fits TRBD1 or TRBD2 (5 bases each). Germline CDR1 is SQVTM and CDR2 is ANQGSEA. CDR3 size: 18 residues. V lost 1 base to trimming and J lost 5 bases, with 24 bases between them.

This clonotype was counted ten times or more. V gene TRBV6-4 combines with J gene TRBJ2-3; tentative D call: TRBD1 (5 bases). The CDR3 spans 14 residues. Germline CDR1 is MRHNA and CDR2 is SNTAGT. V lost 6 bases and J 0 bases, leaving 10 bases between the germline ends. This CDR3 reads CASSPSGSTDTQYF. The CDR3 bases are TGTGCCAGCAGCCCCTCAGGGAGCACAGATACGCAGTATTTT.

The chain employs TRBV30 and TRBJ2-3; the match to TRBD1 covers 8 bases. The CDR3 length is 14 residues. Trimming cost V 2 bases and J 4 bases; bases outside gene matches: 5. Germline CDR1 and CDR2: GTSNPN and SVGIG (reference sequence). The DNA of the CDR3 is TGTGCCTGGAGTCTCGACAGGGGCTCAGATACGCAGTATTTT. Its translation: CAWSLDRGSDTQYF.

The chain is built from TRBV29-1 and TRBJ2-3; 8 positions agree with TRBD2. CDR1 SQVTM and CDR2 ANQGSEA come from the germline V gene. The CDR3 has 14 amino acids. Unmatched junction bases numbered 8, after V lost 5 bases and J lost 4 bases. The CDR3 protein is CSVNNGGASDTQYF. CDR3 DNA: TGCAGCGTTAATAACGGGGGGGCCTCAGATACGCAGTATTTT.

In its sample, this clonotype was seen many times. In DNA, the CDR3 is TGCAGTGCTGTCGCCAGGAACTCCCAAGAGACCCAGTACTTC. Translation gives CSAVARNSQETQYF. The V call is TRBV20-1, the J call TRBJ2-5; D remains ambiguous. This CDR3 spans 14 amino acids. Germline V gene sequence: CDR1 DFQATT, CDR2 SNEGSKA (reference sequence). Between the trimmed V and J ends, which lost 5 bases and 1 base, there was a span of 14 bases.

This sequence joins TRBV15 and TRBJ1-5; possible D gene TRBD1, 5 bases. From germline, CDR1 is LNHNV and CDR2 YYDKDF (reference sequence). Trimming pared 5 bases from V and 1 base from J, leaving 18 bases between. The CDR3 is 17 amino acids. CDR3 DNA: TGTGCCACCAGCCCCCCCATAGGGGACCCAAGCAATCAGCCCCAGCATTTT. Translated: CATSPPIGDPSNQPQHF. The complete variable domain, with remaining parts taken from reference TRBV15 and TRBJ1-5, reads DAMVIQNPRYQVTQFGKPVTLSCSQTLNHNVMYWYQQKSSQAPKLLFHYYDKDFNNEADTPDNFQSRRPNTSFCFLDIRSPGLGDTAMYLCATSPPIGDPSNQPQHFGDGTRLSIL.

The chain employs TRBV6-1 and TRBJ2-3, with 11 bases matching TRBD2. Germline lookup yields CDR1 MNHNS and CDR2 SASEGT. The CDR3 is 16 amino acids. V was pared by 7 bases and J by 5 bases, with 11 bases of the junction left unmatched. The CDR3 is CASKGLGTSGGDTQYF. As DNA, the CDR3 is TGTGCCAGCAAAGGGCTAGGGACTAGCGGAGGAGATACGCAGTATTTT.

This clonotype came up many times. The chain recombines TRBV20-1 with TRBJ1-4; D uncertain. CDR3 length: 14 residues. V shed 3 bases and J shed 0 bases, with 8 bases lying between them. Germline CDR1 DFQATT, CDR2 SNEGSKA (reference sequence). The CDR3 reads CSASREATNEKLFF. The CDR3 bases are TGCAGTGCTAGTCGGGAGGCAACTAATGAAAAACTGTTTTTT.

This clonotype was recorded many times. The CDR3 spells CAAAAGGPYNEQFF. The CDR3 region has the DNA TGTGCCGCCGCCGCGGGGGGCCCCTACAATGAGCAGTTCTTC. This chain links TRBV6-1 with TRBJ2-1; TRBD2 agrees at 8 bases. CDR3 size: 14 residues. V shed 11 bases, J shed 2 bases, and the junction held 8 bases outside the gene matches. In germline, CDR1 is MNHNS, CDR2 SASEGT.

The chain carries TRBV29-1 and TRBJ1-4; D ambiguous. The CDR3 is 11 amino acids. Germline lookup yields CDR1 SQVTM and CDR2 ANQGSEA. Trimming cost V 0 bases and J 8 bases, with 4 bases left between them. The CDR3 DNA follows: TGCAGCGTTGAAGAGGGGGAAAAACTGTTTTTT. It translates to CSVEEGEKLFF.

This clonotype has a count of ten or more. V and J are TRBV7-2 and TRBJ2-3, with TRBD2 matching 7 bases. From germline, CDR1 is SGHTA and CDR2 FQGNSA. Trimming cost V 6 bases and J 8 bases; bases outside gene matches: 14. CDR3 length equals 15 residues. Here the CDR3 DNA reads TGTGCCAGCAGTGCGCTAGCGGCTCCTCAGGGTACGCAGTATTTT. Amino acids: CASSALAAPQGTQYF.